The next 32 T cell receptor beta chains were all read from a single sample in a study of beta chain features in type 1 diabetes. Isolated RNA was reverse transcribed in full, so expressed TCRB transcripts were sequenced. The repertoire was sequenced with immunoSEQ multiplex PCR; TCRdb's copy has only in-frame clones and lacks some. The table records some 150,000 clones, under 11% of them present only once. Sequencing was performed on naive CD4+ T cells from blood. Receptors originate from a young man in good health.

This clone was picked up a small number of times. In DNA form, the CDR3 reads TGTGCCAGCTCACCAAATCGGGACAGCAACTATGGCTACACCTTC. This gives the protein CASSPNRDSNYGYTF. The chain couples TRBV18 to TRBJ1-2; TRBD1 agrees at 7 bases. V shed 2 bases and J 2 bases; nucleotides not matched to a gene: 5. This CDR3 region has 15 residues. Germline V CDR1 and CDR2: KGHSH, LQKENI.

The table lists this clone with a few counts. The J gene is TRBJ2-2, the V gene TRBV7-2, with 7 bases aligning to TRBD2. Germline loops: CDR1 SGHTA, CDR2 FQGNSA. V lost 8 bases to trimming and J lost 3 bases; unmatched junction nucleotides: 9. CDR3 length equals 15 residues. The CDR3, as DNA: TGTGCCAGCCACCTCCGCGGGAGCGACACCGGGGAGCTGTTTTTT. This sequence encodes CASHLRGSDTGELFF.

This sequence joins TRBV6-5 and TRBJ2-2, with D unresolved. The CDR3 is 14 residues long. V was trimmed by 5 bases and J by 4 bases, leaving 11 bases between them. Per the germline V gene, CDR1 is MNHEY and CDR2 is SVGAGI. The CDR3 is CASSGYGFTGELFF. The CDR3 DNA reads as TGTGCCAGCAGTGGCTACGGGTTCACCGGGGAGCTGTTTTTT.

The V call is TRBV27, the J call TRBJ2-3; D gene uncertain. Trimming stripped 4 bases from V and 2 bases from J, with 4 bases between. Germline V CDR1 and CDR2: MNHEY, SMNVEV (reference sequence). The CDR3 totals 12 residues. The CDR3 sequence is CASSSFTDTQYF. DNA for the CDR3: TGTGCCAGCAGTTCATTCACAGATACGCAGTATTTT.

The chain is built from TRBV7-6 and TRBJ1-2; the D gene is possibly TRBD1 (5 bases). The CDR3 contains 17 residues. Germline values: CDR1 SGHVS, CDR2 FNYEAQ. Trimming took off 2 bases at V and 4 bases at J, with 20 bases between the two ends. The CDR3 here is CASSLRSGTGLAYGYTF. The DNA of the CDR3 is TGTGCCAGCAGCTTACGCTCCGGGACGGGACTCGCCTATGGCTACACCTTC.

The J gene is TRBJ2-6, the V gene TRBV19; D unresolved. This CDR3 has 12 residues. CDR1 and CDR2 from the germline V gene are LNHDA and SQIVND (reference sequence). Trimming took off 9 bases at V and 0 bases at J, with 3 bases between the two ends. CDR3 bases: TGTGCCAGCTTCTCTGGGGCCAACGTCCTGACTTTC. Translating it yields CASFSGANVLTF.

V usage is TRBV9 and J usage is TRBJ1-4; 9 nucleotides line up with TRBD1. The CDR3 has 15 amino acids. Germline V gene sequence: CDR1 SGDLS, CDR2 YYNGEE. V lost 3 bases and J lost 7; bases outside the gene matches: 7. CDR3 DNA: TGTGCCAGCAGCGCGACAGGGGGGGTGGGTGAAAAACTGTTTTTT. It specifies CASSATGGVGEKLFF. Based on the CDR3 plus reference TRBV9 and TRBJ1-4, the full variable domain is DSGVTQTPKHLITATGQRVTLRCSPRSGDLSVYWYQQSLDQGLQFLIQYYNGEERAKGNILERFSAQQFPDLHSELNLSSLELGDSALYFCASSATGGVGEKLFFGSGTQLSVL.

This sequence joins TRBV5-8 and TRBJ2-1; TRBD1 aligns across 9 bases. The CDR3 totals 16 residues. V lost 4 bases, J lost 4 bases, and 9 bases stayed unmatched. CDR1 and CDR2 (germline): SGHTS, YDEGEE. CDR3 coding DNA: TGTGCCAGCAGCACCAACCCGGGACAGGGTTACAATGAGCAGTTCTTC. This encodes CASSTNPGQGYNEQFF.

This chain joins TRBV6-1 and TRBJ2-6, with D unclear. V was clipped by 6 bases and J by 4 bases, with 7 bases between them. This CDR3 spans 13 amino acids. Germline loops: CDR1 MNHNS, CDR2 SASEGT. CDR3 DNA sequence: TGTGCCAGCAGGCGGCCGGGGGCCAACGTCCTGACTTTC. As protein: CASRRPGANVLTF.

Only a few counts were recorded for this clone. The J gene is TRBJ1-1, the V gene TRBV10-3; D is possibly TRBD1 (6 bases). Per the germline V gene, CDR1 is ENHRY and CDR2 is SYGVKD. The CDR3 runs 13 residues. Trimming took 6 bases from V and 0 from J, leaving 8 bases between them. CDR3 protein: CAISGQMNTEAFF. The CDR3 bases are TGTGCCATCAGCGGACAGATGAACACTGAAGCTTTCTTT.

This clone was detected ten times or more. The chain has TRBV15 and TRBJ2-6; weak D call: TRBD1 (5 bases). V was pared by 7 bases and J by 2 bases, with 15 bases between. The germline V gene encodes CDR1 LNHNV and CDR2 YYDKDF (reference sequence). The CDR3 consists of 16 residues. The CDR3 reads CATNAIRGTGANVLTF. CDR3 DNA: TGTGCCACCAACGCCATTAGGGGAACTGGGGCCAACGTCCTGACTTTC.

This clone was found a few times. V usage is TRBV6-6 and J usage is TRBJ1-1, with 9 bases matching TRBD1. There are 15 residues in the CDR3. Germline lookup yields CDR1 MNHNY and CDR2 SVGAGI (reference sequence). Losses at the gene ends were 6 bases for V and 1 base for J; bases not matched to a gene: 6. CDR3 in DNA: TGTGCCAGCAGCGAGGGACAGGGACAGAACACTGAAGCTTTCTTT. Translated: CASSEGQGQNTEAFF.

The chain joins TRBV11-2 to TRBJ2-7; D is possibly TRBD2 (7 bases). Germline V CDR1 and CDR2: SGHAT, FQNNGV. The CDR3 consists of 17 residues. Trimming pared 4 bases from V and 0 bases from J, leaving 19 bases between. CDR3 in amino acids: CASSSSGGGRYSYEQYF. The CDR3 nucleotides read TGTGCCAGCAGCTCATCCGGCGGGGGCCGTTACTCCTACGAGCAGTACTTC. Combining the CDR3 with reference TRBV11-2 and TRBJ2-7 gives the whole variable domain EAGVAQSPRYKIIEKRQSVAFWCNPISGHATLYWYQQILGQGPKLLIQFQNNGVVDDSQLPKDRFSAERLKGVDSTLKIQPAKLEDSAVYLCASSSSGGGRYSYEQYFGPGTRLTVT.

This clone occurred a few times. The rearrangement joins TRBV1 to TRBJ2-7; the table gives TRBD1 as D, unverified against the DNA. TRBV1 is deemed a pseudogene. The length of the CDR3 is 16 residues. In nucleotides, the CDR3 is TGCACCAGCAGCCAGGGAAAACAGGGAATCAGCTACGAGCAGTACTTC. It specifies CTSSQGKQGISYEQYF.

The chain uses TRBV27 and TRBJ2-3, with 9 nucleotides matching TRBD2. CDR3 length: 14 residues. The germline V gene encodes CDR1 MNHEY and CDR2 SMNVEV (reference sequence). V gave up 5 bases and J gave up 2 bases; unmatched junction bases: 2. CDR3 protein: CASSERGATDTQYF. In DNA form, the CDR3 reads TGTGCCAGCAGTGAGCGGGGGGCCACAGATACGCAGTATTTT.

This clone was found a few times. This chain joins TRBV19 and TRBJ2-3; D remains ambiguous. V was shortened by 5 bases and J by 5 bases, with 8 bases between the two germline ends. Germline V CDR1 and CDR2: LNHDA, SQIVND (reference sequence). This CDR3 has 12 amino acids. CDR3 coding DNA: TGTGCCAGTAGTGGGTCAGGAGATACGCAGTATTTT. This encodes CASSGSGDTQYF.

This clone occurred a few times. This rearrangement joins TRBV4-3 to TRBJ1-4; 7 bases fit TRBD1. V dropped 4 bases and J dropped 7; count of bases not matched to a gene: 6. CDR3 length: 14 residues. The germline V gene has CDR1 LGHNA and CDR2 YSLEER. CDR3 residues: CASSPRYRGEKLFF. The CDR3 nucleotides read TGCGCCAGCAGCCCTCGGTACAGGGGTGAAAAACTGTTTTTT.

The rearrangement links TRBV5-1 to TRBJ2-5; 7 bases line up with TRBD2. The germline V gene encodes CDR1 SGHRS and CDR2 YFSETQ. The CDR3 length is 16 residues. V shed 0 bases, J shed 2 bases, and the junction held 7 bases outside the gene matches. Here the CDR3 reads CASSLEGLGGQETQYF. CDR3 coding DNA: TGCGCCAGCAGCTTGGAGGGGTTGGGGGGGCAAGAGACCCAGTACTTC.

CDR3 loop: CASSLERLANYGYTF. The CDR3 nucleotides read TGTGCCAGCAGCTTAGAGAGGTTAGCTAACTATGGCTACACCTTC. This sequence joins TRBV7-8 and TRBJ1-2; no definite D call. The CDR3 has 15 amino acids. The ends were cut back, 1 base at V and 0 bases at J, with 9 bases in the middle. Germline loops: CDR1 SGHVS, CDR2 FQNEAQ.

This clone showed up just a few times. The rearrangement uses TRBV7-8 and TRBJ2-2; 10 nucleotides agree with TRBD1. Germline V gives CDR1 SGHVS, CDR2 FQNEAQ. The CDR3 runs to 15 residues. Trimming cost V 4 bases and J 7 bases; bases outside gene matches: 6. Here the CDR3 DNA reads TGTGCCAGCAGCTCCCGACAGGGGGCTGACGGGGAGCTGTTTTTT. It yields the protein CASSSRQGADGELFF. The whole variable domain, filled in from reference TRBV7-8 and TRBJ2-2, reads GAGVSQSPRYKVAKRGQDVALRCDPISGHVSLFWYQQALGQGPEFLTYFQNEAQLDKSGLPSDRFFAERPEGSVSTLKIQRTQQEDSAVYLCASSSRQGADGELFFGEGSRLTVL.

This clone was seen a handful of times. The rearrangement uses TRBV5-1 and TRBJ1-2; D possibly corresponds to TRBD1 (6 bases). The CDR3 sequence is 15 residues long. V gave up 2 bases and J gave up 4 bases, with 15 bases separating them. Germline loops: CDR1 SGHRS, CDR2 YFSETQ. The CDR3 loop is CASSFSPDRSYGYTF. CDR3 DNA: TGCGCCAGCAGCTTCTCCCCCGACAGGTCCTATGGCTACACCTTC.

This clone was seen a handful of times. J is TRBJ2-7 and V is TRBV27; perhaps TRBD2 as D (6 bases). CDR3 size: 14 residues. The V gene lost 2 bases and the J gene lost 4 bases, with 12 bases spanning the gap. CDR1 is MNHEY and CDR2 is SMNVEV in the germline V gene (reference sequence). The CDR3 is CASSLNSGPYEQYF. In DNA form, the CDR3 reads TGTGCCAGCAGTTTAAATAGCGGTCCTTACGAGCAGTACTTC.

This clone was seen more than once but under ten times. The CDR3 sequence: CASSVERGGAYEQYF. In DNA form, the CDR3 reads TGTGCCAGCAGCGTTGAGCGGGGGGGAGCCTACGAGCAGTACTTC. This rearrangement joins TRBV7-2 to TRBJ2-7; 10 nucleotides line up with TRBD2. CDR1 and CDR2 from the germline V gene are SGHTA and FQGNSA. V shed 5 bases, J shed 2 bases, and the junction held 6 bases outside the gene matches. The CDR3 runs 15 residues. The full variable domain, completed using reference TRBV7-2 and TRBJ2-7, is GAGVSQSPSNKVTEKGKDVELRCDPISGHTALYWYRQSLGQGLEFLIYFQGNSAPDKSGLPSDRFSAERTGGSVSTLTIQRTQQEDSAVYLCASSVERGGAYEQYFGPGTRLTVT.

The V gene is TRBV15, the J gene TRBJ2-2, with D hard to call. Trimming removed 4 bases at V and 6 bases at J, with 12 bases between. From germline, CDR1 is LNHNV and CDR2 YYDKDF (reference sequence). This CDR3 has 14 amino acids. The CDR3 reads CATSNFHSAGELFF. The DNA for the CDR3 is TGTGCCACCAGCAACTTCCACAGTGCCGGGGAGCTGTTTTTT.

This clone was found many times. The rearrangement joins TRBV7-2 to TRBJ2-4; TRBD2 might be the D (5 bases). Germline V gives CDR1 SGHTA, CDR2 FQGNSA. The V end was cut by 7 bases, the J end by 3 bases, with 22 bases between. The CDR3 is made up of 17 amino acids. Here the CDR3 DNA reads TGTGCCAGCACCGTAGGCAGGACCCCCGGGGTCAAAAACATTCAGTACTTC. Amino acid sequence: CASTVGRTPGVKNIQYF.

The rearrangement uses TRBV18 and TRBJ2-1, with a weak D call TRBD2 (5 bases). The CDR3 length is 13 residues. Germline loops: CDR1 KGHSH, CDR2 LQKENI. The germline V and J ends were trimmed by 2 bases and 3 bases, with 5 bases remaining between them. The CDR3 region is CASSPDYYNEQFF. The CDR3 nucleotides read TGTGCCAGCTCACCAGACTACTACAATGAGCAGTTCTTC.

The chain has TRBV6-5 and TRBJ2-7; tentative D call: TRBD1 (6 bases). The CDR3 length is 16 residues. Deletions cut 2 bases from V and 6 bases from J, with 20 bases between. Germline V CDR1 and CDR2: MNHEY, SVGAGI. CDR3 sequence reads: CASSYAGAGQSLEQYF. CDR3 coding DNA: TGTGCCAGCAGTTACGCCGGTGCAGGACAGAGTCTCGAGCAGTACTTC.

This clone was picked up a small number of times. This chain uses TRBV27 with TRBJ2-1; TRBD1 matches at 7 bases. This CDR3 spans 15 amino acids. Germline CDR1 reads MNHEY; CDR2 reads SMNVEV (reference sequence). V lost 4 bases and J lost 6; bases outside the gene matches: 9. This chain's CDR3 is CASSSRIRDSNEQFF. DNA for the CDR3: TGTGCCAGCAGTTCACGCATCCGGGACAGCAATGAGCAGTTCTTC.

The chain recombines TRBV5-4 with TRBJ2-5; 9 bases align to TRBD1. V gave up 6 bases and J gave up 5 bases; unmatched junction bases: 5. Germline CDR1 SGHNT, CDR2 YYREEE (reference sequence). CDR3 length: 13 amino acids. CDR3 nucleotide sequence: TGTGCCAGCATCGGGACAGGGAGTGAGACCCAGTACTTC. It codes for CASIGTGSETQYF.

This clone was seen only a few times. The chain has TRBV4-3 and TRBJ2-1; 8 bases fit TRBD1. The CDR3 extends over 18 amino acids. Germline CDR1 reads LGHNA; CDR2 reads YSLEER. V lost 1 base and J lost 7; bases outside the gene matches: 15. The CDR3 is CASSQVGLDRAGRNEQFF. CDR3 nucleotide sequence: TGCGCCAGCAGCCAAGTCGGACTGGACAGGGCGGGGAGGAATGAGCAGTTCTTC.

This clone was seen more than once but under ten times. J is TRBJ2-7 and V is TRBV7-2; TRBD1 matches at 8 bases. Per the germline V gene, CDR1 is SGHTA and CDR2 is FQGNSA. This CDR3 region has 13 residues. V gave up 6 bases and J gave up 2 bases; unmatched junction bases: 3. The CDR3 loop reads CASRKQGAYEQYF. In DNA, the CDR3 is TGTGCCAGCAGGAAACAGGGGGCCTACGAGCAGTACTTC.

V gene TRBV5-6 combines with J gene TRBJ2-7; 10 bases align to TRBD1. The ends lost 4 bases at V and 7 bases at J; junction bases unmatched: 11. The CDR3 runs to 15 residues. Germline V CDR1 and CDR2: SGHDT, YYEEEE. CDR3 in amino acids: CASSPTGTGAREQYF. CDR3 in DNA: TGTGCCAGCAGCCCCACCGGGACAGGGGCAAGAGAGCAGTACTTC.